This T cell receptor beta chain was profiled in a study of T cell responses to AZD1222 COVID-19 vaccine. Measured with immunoSEQ multiplex PCR; TCRdb has only the in-frame clones, and not every one. Of around 120,000 clones in the sample, around nine tenths are singletons; the top ten hold roughly 1%. The CDR3 totals 15 residues. Per the germline V gene, CDR1 is SGHDN and CDR2 is FVKESK. Between the trimmed V and J ends, which lost 1 base and 0 bases, there was a span of 6 bases. This receptor was taken from an adult who received the AZD1222 COVID-19 vaccine. The sequenced sample was peripheral blood, obtained 28 days after the second AZD1222 dose. This chain links TRBV14 with TRBJ1-4; D uncertain. CDR3 DNA: TGTGCCAGCAGCCAAGTTGGGACAACTAATGAAAAACTGTTTTTT. Amino acids: CASSQVGTTNEKLFF.